Listed below are T cell receptor beta chains from one sample, sequenced in a study of metastatic and nonmetastatic thyroid tumors. TCRdb re-called the PCR reads via MiXCR. The repertoire consists of some 10,000 clones, with roughly 30% occurring once and the leading ten covering approximately 15%. The sequencing input was tumor tissue. These receptors were taken from a female donor with papillary thyroid cancer or a benign thyroid nodule (not recorded which). Some clones in this sample may be carry-over from other donors' samples. CDR3s include the opening cysteine and the closing phenylalanine or tryptophan. D genes are given only for firm matches. Clone size is shown for a subset of rows, as once, few, many or a class of expanded clone.

. TRBJ1-1 TRBV30 once CAWSVVPGTEAFF TGTGCCTGGAGTGTAGTACCAGGCACTGAAGCTTTCTTT
. TRBJ1-5 TRBV27 . CASPLRPQHF TGTGCCAGCCCGCTCCGGCCCCAGCATTTT
TRBD2 TRBJ2-7 TRBV5-1 . CASSSYGGRAGRSYEQYF TGCGCCAGCAGCTCATATGGCGGGAGGGCCGGGAGGTCCTACGAGCAGTACTTC
TRBD2 TRBJ2-1 TRBV6-1 few CASSGGTSGSLKEQFF TGTGCCAGCAGTGGGGGGACTAGCGGGAGTCTGAAGGAGCAGTTCTTC
TRBD1 TRBJ2-1 TRBV20-1 . CSAGQGGLGGNEQFF TGCAGTGCTGGACAGGGAGGACTTGGTGGGAATGAGCAGTTCTTC
. TRBJ1-2 TRBV7-9 . CASSSFGGGYGYTF TGTGCCAGCAGCTCCTTCGGGGGCGGCTATGGCTACACCTTC
. TRBJ2-7 TRBV6-1 . CASKQIGYEQYF TGTGCCAGCAAACAAATCGGCTACGAGCAGTACTTC
TRBD1 TRBJ2-7 TRBV28 few CASSHYYRGQNYEQYF TGTGCCAGCAGCCATTATTATAGGGGACAGAACTACGAGCAGTACTTC
TRBD1 TRBJ1-5 TRBV5-1 . CASSLTGGGNQPQHF TGCGCCAGCAGCCTAACAGGGGGCGGCAATCAGCCCCAGCATTTT
. TRBJ1-1 TRBV4-3 many CASSQPSSGGTEAFF TGCGCCAGCAGCCAACCTTCGTCGGGGGGGACTGAAGCTTTCTTT
TRBD2 TRBJ2-7 TRBV3-1 many CASSHSGRDSYEQYF TGTGCCAGCAGCCATAGCGGGAGGGATTCCTACGAGCAGTACTTC
TRBD2 TRBJ2-3 TRBV28 . CASNAGGTTDTQYF TGTGCCAGCAACGCGGGAGGGACCACAGATACGCAGTATTTT
. TRBJ2-7 TRBV11-3 . CASSPQGNLGEQYF TGTGCCAGCAGCCCCCAGGGGAACCTGGGGGAGCAGTACTTC
. TRBJ1-1 TRBV6-1 medium-sized CATTNRKDTEAFF TGTGCCACCACGAACCGTAAGGACACTGAAGCTTTCTTT
. TRBJ2-7 TRBV27 few CASRDREGLSYEQYF TGTGCCAGTCGAGACAGGGAAGGACTAAGCTACGAGCAGTACTTC
TRBD1 TRBJ1-5 TRBV5-4 many CASSREGANQPQHF TGTGCCAGCAGCCGAGAGGGGGCAAATCAGCCCCAGCATTTT
TRBD2 TRBJ2-3 TRBV4-2 . CASRGRLAASTDTQYF TGTGCCAGCAGAGGGAGACTAGCGGCAAGCACAGATACGCAGTATTTT
TRBD1 TRBJ2-7 TRBV5-1 . CASSPSGQGLEQYF TGCGCCAGCAGCCCATCGGGACAGGGGTTAGAGCAGTACTTC
. TRBJ2-4 TRBV20-1 many CSGTGAKNIQYF TGCAGTGGGACTGGAGCCAAAAACATTCAGTACTTC
. TRBJ1-1 TRBV13 few CASSLHRGGIGAEAFF TGTGCCAGCAGCTTACATCGAGGGGGGATAGGCGCTGAAGCTTTCTTT
. TRBJ1-6 TRBV4-3 . CASSQAWGTYNSPLHF TGCGCCAGCAGCCAAGCGTGGGGAACCTATAATTCACCCCTCCACTTT
. TRBJ2-1 TRBV5-6 many CASSLVPTGKYNEQFF TGTGCCAGCAGCTTGGTCCCGACGGGGAAATACAATGAGCAGTTCTTC
TRBD2 TRBJ2-3 TRBV3-1 many CASGRGRATDTQYF TGTGCCAGCGGTCGGGGGAGGGCCACAGATACGCAGTATTTT
. TRBJ2-1 TRBV7-9 . CASSLATGNPEQFF TGTGCCAGCAGCTTAGCCACAGGGAATCCTGAGCAGTTCTTC
. TRBJ1-4 TRBV30 . CAWSARPNEKLFF TGTGCCTGGAGTGCCCGGCCGAATGAAAAACTGTTTTTT
. TRBJ2-3 TRBV5-1 medium-sized CASSLALQGWKTDTQYF TGCGCCAGCAGCTTGGCTTTACAGGGATGGAAGACAGATACGCAGTATTTT
TRBD2 TRBJ2-1 TRBV6-4 . CASRLIAGGYNEQFF TGTGCCAGCAGGCTTATAGCGGGAGGGTACAATGAGCAGTTCTTC
. TRBJ2-5 TRBV7-9 . CASSAGQFGAGETQYF TGTGCCAGCAGCGCTGGACAGTTCGGGGCTGGAGAGACCCAGTACTTC
. TRBJ2-2 TRBV18 . CASSPPATGRAGELFF TGTGCCAGCTCACCACCGGCGACAGGGAGGGCCGGGGAGCTGTTTTTT
. TRBJ2-1 TRBV2 few CASSTVGQFF TGTGCCAGCAGTACAGTGGGGCAGTTCTTC
TRBD1 TRBJ2-7 TRBV5-1 medium-sized CASSLAGQGVDEQYF TGCGCCAGCAGCTTGGCCGGGCAGGGGGTGGATGAGCAGTACTTC
. TRBJ1-1 TRBV24-1 many CATSGAGANTEAFF TGTGCCACCAGTGGGGCAGGGGCGAACACTGAAGCTTTCTTT